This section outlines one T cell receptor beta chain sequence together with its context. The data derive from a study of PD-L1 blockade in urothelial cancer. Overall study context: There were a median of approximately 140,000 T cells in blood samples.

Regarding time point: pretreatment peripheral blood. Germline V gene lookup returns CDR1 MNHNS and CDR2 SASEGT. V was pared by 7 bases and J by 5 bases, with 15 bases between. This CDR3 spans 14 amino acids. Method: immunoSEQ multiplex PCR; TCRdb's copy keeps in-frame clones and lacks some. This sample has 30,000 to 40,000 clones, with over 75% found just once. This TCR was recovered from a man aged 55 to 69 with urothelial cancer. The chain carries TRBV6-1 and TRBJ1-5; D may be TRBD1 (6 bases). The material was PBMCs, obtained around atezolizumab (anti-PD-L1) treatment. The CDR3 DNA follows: TGTGCCAGCAAATTGGACAGTTACCATCAGCCCCAGCATTTT. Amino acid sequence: CASKLDSYHQPQHF.